This TCR beta chain was profiled in a study of OX40 agonist ivuxolimab in advanced cancers. Study in general: Prior anti-PD-1, anti-PD-L1 or anti-CTLA-4 therapy did not bar entry, and approximately 40% had some.

Autoimmune disease history or systemic immunosuppression barred patients. Trimming cost V 4 bases and J 2 bases, with 11 bases left between them. CDR1 is GTSNPN, CDR2 SVGIG, per germline (reference sequence). The CDR3 loop spans 13 amino acids. Study outcomes and limitations: Among expanded peripheral T cells, antigen specificity went undetermined.

This clone was observed a single time. The antigen is undetermined. The protocol was immunoSEQ multiplex PCR, while the TCRdb copy is restricted to in-frame clones and leaves out a portion. The sample carries tens of thousands of clones, about 92% recorded once. The receptor was isolated from an adult with an advanced solid tumor such as melanoma, head and neck, liver or kidney cancer. The material was CD4+ or CD8+ T cells sorted from blood, obtained in a trial of the OX40 agonist ivuxolimab. This chain links TRBV30 with TRBJ2-5; D gene uncertain. The CDR3 DNA is TGTGCCTGGAATCTGCAGGATCAAGAGACCCAGTACTTC. It translates to CAWNLQDQETQYF.